The clone carrying this T cell receptor (beta chain) has a count of ten or more. The antigen is undetermined. V was clipped by 4 bases and J by 6 bases; unmatched bases: 9. Germline V CDR1 and CDR2: SEHNR, FQNEAQ (reference sequence). This CDR3 has 16 residues. Tagging with unique molecular identifiers was applied to individual cDNA molecules. One entry per CDR3 protein, called by TCRdb with MiXCR from the 5' RACE reads. The table shows 25,000 to 35,000 distinct CDR3 sequences, with about 3.9% occurring only once. These data belong to a study of early T cells in non-severe SARS-CoV-2 infection. On the study more broadly: Sequencing input comprised bulk RNA from unsorted whole blood; chain pairing was not available. The study, taken as a whole, reports: VDJdb matching, biased toward anti-spike CD8 responses, missed private and CD4 specificities.

The chain couples TRBV7-9 to TRBJ2-1, with TRBD2 identical over 10 bases. The receptor was isolated from an adult who was a healthcare worker with PCR-confirmed SARS-CoV-2 infection or an uninfected control (not recorded which). Sequences were obtained from whole blood. The CDR3 DNA follows: TGTGCCAGCAGCTCGTTCGTTCTAGCGGGGGCCAATGAGCAGTTCTTC. Residues: CASSSFVLAGANEQFF.